A selection of T cell receptor beta chains follows, all from one sample in a study of cytomegalovirus exposure and HLA in healthy donors. Some clones are missing from TCRdb's copy, which holds only in-frame ones; the method was immunoSEQ multiplex PCR. The repertoire includes some 79,000 clones, around 94% of them detected once, and around 3.5% sits in the top ten. Sequencing was carried out using PBMCs. All receptors come from a woman younger than 30 in good health and CMV-seropositive. Both conserved end residues are trimmed from each CDR3. The order of the fields is V gene, clone size, J gene, CDR3 protein. Part of the rows lack a size; the others show once, few, many or a class for expanded clones.

>TRBV7-8|-|TRBJ2-1
ASSLIRQGRNEQF
>TRBV21-1|once|TRBJ1-3
ASSRNRAGNTIY
>TRBV11-2|-|TRBJ2-3
ASSLSESPY
>TRBV19|few|TRBJ1-1
ASSITPPRQPAEAF
>TRBV30|-|TRBJ1-5
AWSSRDQGPQH
>TRBV6-5|-|TRBJ1-1
ASSYSRQGEGTEAF
>TRBV18|-|TRBJ2-7
ASTWTSGGSSYEQY
>TRBV5-4|-|TRBJ2-2
ASSLYLRGGIGELF
>TRBV5-1|once|TRBJ2-1
ASSLLAGSYNEQF
>TRBV9|once|TRBJ1-4
ASSGRPRTGSTTNEKLF
>TRBV7-8|-|TRBJ2-1
ASSNRDRETDEQF
>TRBV18|-|TRBJ2-1
ASSPLTLLAGSNEQF
>TRBV15|-|TRBJ2-3
ATSSRLAAGTDTQY
>TRBV6-5|-|TRBJ2-7
ASSYSAQGSYEQY
>TRBV5-1|-|TRBJ2-6
ASSLSGTLVSGANVLT
>TRBV28|-|TRBJ2-7
ASSSLQGAGDEQY
>TRBV18|-|TRBJ1-5
ASSLGYGNQPQH
>TRBV19|-|TRBJ1-4
ASSKLLAGGNEKLF
>TRBV5-1|-|TRBJ1-2
ASSHPGQGVYT
>TRBV7-3|once|TRBJ2-5
ASSSGYQETQY
>TRBV6-5|-|TRBJ1-1
ASGHRDNTEAF
>TRBV27|-|TRBJ2-3
ASRKGQTSTDTQY
>TRBV30|-|TRBJ2-7
AWSDRDRGYEGGQY
>TRBV7-2|-|TRBJ2-5
ASSAQLAGGTETQY
>TRBV15|-|TRBJ2-1
ATSRAGLAGDAEQF
>TRBV9|-|TRBJ1-2
ASSPLTGLPYGYT
>TRBV9|-|TRBJ2-7
ASSVASSSYEQY
>TRBV7-2|-|TRBJ2-1
ASSLMSLQSGRANEQF
>TRBV6-1|-|TRBJ1-1
ASSQQIGNTEAF
>TRBV2|-|TRBJ2-1
ASSPGLAGVSEQF
>TRBV2|-|TRBJ2-7
ASRGQGPHEQY
>TRBV7-3|-|TRBJ2-3
ASSFLGGRGTDTQY
>TRBV5-3|-|TRBJ2-3
ARSRTSGGDSTDTQY
>TRBV5-1|-|TRBJ2-5
ASSLAGETQY
>TRBV6-5|-|TRBJ2-1
ASRSASYNEQF
>TRBV28|-|TRBJ1-2
VVAGPLSNYGYT
>TRBV25-1|once|TRBJ2-3
ASSRNSGGPGDTQY
>TRBV10-3|-|TRBJ2-3
AISESTSTDTQY
>TRBV28|-|TRBJ2-1
ASSLWTAGGEGLRF
>TRBV28|-|TRBJ2-6
ASSSPRAGANVLT
>TRBV6-5|-|TRBJ2-1
ASSYGGSSYNEQF
>TRBV27|-|TRBJ2-7
ASSLLPGQGDEQY
>TRBV13|-|TRBJ2-7
ASSLGAGGPYEQY
>TRBV5-4|-|TRBJ2-1
ASSQSPHGNEQF
>TRBV6-5|-|TRBJ2-7
ASRKAGSYEQY
>TRBV6-1|-|TRBJ2-3
ASSESIGVDTQY